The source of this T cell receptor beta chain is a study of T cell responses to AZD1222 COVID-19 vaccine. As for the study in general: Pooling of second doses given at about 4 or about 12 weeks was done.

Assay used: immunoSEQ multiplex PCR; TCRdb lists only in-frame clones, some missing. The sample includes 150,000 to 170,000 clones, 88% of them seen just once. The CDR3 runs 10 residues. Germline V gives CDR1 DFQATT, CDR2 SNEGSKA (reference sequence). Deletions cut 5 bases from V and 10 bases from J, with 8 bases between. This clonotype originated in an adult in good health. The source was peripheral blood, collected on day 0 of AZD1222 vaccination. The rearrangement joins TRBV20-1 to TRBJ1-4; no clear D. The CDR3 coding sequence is TGCAGTGCTCTAAAGGGAAAACTGTTTTTT. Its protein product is CSALKGKLFF.